This T cell receptor (beta chain) was retrieved from a study of cytomegalovirus exposure and HLA in healthy donors. Study findings and constraints: Reported performance of the classifier showed diagnosis of cytomegalovirus status with high specificity and sensitivity.

Amplification used 60 Vbeta primers and 13 Jbeta primers. The method was immunoSEQ multiplex PCR; TCRdb's version includes in-frame clones alone and lacks a portion of them. This table holds roughly 120,000 clones, less than 75% found once. The CDR3 spans 14 residues. V lost 4 bases to trimming and J lost 2 bases, with 11 bases between them. CDR1 LGHNA and CDR2 YNFKEQ come from the germline V gene. Details on this clone: Antigen: not known.

The chain is built from TRBV4-2 and TRBJ1-2, with no clear D. The sequence came from a woman aged 40 to 50 in good health and CMV-seronegative. The sample taken for sequencing was PBMCs. The CDR3 protein is CASSPDSSNYGYTF. The CDR3 nucleotides read TGTGCCAGCAGCCCGGACTCCTCGAACTATGGCTACACCTTC.